What follows describes a single TCR beta chain. The data originate from a study of blood T cell repertoires in COVID-19. Study overall: Some COVID-19 samples were acute and others convalescent; all came from the United States, Italy and Spain. Sources were T cells, B-cell-depleted T cells, or PBMCs; the material itself was cDNA or gDNA.

Original analysis: Reference gene primer amplification gave estimated nucleated cell counts. Libraries were prepared by immunoSEQ multiplex PCR; TCRdb keeps only in-frame clonotypes and omits some of them. The V and J calls and the clone size are those of that table, but D and trimming were determined from the DNA. The sample has tens of thousands of clones, 85% seen once. The CDR3 totals 13 residues. Germline V gene lookup returns CDR1 LGHDT and CDR2 YNNKEL (reference sequence). With 4 bases removed from V and 4 bases from J, the gap between germline ends came to 11 bases. The chain joins TRBV3-1 (or the pseudogene TRBV3-2) to TRBJ2-7; possibly TRBD1 for D (5 bases). The origin of this receptor is a man aged 65-85 years with acute or convalescent COVID-19. Sequencing input: peripheral blood. In nucleotides, the CDR3 is TGTGCCAGCAGCCGAGCCCAGGGATACGAGCAGTACTTC. This encodes CASSRAQGYEQYF.